The rows below give T cell receptor beta chains drawn from one sample of a study of CD8+CD57+ T cells in acquired aplastic anemia. TCRdb re-called the reads with MiXCR, one entry per CDR3 protein. This repertoire shows about 190,000 distinct CDR3 sequences, about 53% found once; its top ten account for 16%. The sample taken for sequencing was sorted CD4+, CD8+, or CD8+CD57+ T cells (not recorded which) from PBMCs. Receptor source: a human donor in good health, serving as a control. CDR3s include the opening cysteine and the closing phenylalanine or tryptophan. The D gene is left open where the match is weak.

V gene	J gene	D gene	CDR3 protein
TRBV5-4	TRBJ2-1	TRBD2	CASSAGLAGGYNEQFF
TRBV6-2/TRBV6-3	TRBJ2-1	TRBD2	CASSYSGSSGGDRKQFF
TRBV28	TRBJ1-1	NA	CASSLWGYGTEAFF
TRBV6-5	TRBJ2-7	NA	CASSPGPPNRPYEQYF
TRBV24-1	TRBJ2-7	NA	CATSDLLGEQYF
TRBV5-5	TRBJ2-7	NA	CASSLGPPQDYEQYF
TRBV7-9	TRBJ1-4	TRBD1	CASSLGRQGGFEKLFF
TRBV20-1	TRBJ1-3	NA	CSARDGRNSGNTIYF
TRBV7-2	TRBJ1-6	NA	CASSLLPENSPLHF
TRBV19	TRBJ2-2	TRBD2	CASSIVPSGGDTGELFF
TRBV7-2	TRBJ1-2	NA	CASSFARSDGYTF
TRBV15	TRBJ1-2	NA	CATSRVRLPGYGYTF
TRBV27	TRBJ2-7	TRBD2	CASSSGGGAREQYF
TRBV7-9	TRBJ2-5	TRBD2	CASSIRGGRETQYF
TRBV27	TRBJ1-6	TRBD1	CASSLRQGWRNSPLHF
TRBV2	TRBJ2-7	NA	CASLPRGRRYEQYF
TRBV19	TRBJ2-7	NA	CASRHGGTDDYEQYF
TRBV6-5	TRBJ1-5	NA	CASRRYSNQPQHF
TRBV24-1	TRBJ2-1	NA	CATRNNVKNEQFF
TRBV6-6	TRBJ2-7	NA	CASLTVGGSSSYEQYF
TRBV19	TRBJ2-1	NA	CASSISGTHNEQFF
TRBV11-2	TRBJ1-1	NA	CASSSLQGGTEAFF
TRBV20-1	TRBJ2-7	NA	CSAETGSYEQYF
TRBV7-2	TRBJ2-7	NA	CASSPRQGGDEQYF
TRBV7-9	TRBJ1-2	NA	CASSLDRGTVAGYTF
TRBV29-1	TRBJ1-5	NA	CAWGFGQGQPQHF
TRBV6-2/TRBV6-3	TRBJ1-1	TRBD1	CASSKDRVSPEAFF
TRBV10-2	TRBJ2-7	NA	CASSESTGVLEQYF
TRBV5-1	TRBJ2-2	NA	CASSPGAGATGELFF
TRBV24-1	TRBJ2-2	TRBD2	CATSDTSGGSTGELFF
TRBV5-8	TRBJ1-4	NA	CASSLAPLEKLFF
TRBV19	TRBJ1-1	NA	CASSIGGEAFF
TRBV19	TRBJ1-1	TRBD1	CASSTRGLGAEALF
TRBV2	TRBJ1-1	NA	CASSEGQRNTLF
TRBV19	TRBJ1-6	NA	CASRDYGNSPLHF
TRBV7-2	TRBJ2-7	TRBD2	CASSFLTSGGPSSYEQYF
TRBV10-3	TRBJ2-1	TRBD2	CAISVGLANYNEQFF
TRBV19	TRBJ2-1	TRBD1	CASRDRGYNEQFF
TRBV7-2	TRBJ1-1	TRBD1	CASSLRQGLNTEAFF
TRBV19	TRBJ1-1	NA	CASSVLVRDTEAFF
TRBV12-3/TRBV12-4	TRBJ1-1	NA	CASSFNAANTEAFF
TRBV19	TRBJ2-3	NA	CASSISGRTLEGDTQYF
TRBV25-1	TRBJ1-2	NA	CASSEGDFGGYTF
TRBV29-1	TRBJ1-2	NA	CISGDIYGYTF
TRBV7-9	TRBJ2-3	TRBD1	CASSWTGATSTDTQYF
TRBV4-1	TRBJ2-5	TRBD2	CASSQERSGNLQETQYF
TRBV6-1	TRBJ2-3	NA	CASSYSGGSLSGDTQYF
TRBV29-1	TRBJ2-2	NA	CSAGGQDTGELFF
TRBV20-1	TRBJ1-6	NA	CSAADPGSPLHF
TRBV24-1	TRBJ2-1	TRBD2	CATSDLASGGANEQFF